This is a list of T cell receptor beta chains from one sample in a study of blood T cell repertoires in COVID-19. Produced via immunoSEQ multiplex PCR; TCRdb's table is partial and in-frame only. The data show about 150,000 clones, more than 85% seen once. Source material: peripheral blood. Source of these receptors: a woman aged 65 to 85 with acute or convalescent COVID-19. Each CDR3 is given with its conserved first and last residue. The D gene is left open where the match is weak. Size is stated for part of the rows, as once, few or many counts, or as a class when the clone is expanded.

.	TRBJ2-3	TRBV4-1	.	CASSQDALTTQYF	TGCGCCAGCAGCCAAGACGCGCTAACTACGCAGTATTTT
.	TRBJ1-2	TRBV6-6	few	CASSYNAVRQGGGYTF	TGTGCCAGCAGTTACAATGCGGTTCGGCAGGGCGGTGGCTACACCTTC
.	TRBJ1-3	TRBV9	.	CASSSDRHSGNTIYF	TGTGCCAGCAGCTCGGACAGACACTCTGGAAACACCATATATTTT
TRBD2	TRBJ2-1	TRBV19	.	CASSLPSGSYNEQFF	TGTGCCAGTAGTTTGCCTAGCGGATCATACAATGAGCAGTTCTTC
TRBD1	TRBJ1-2	TRBV10-3	.	CAISDSGTGFLNYGYTF	TGTGCCATCAGTGACTCGGGGACAGGGTTCCTCAACTATGGCTACACCTTC
.	TRBJ1-1	TRBV4-1	.	CASSLAGAGTEAFF	TGCGCCAGCAGCCTGGCAGGGGCAGGAACTGAAGCTTTCTTT
.	TRBJ1-5	TRBV16	once	CASSQSFKPGPQHF	TGTGCCAGCAGCCAATCGTTTAAGCCGGGGCCCCAGCATTTT
.	TRBJ1-2	TRBV6-5	.	CASSYTRTAGGGGYTF	TGTGCCAGCAGTTACACTCGGACAGCGGGAGGGGGTGGCTACACCTTC
TRBD2	TRBJ2-1	TRBV5-8	once	CASSAHSGGAHEQFF	TGTGCCAGCAGCGCACATAGCGGGGGGGCCCATGAGCAGTTCTTC
.	TRBJ2-1	TRBV6-5	.	CASSLRGSSSYNEQFF	TGTGCCAGCAGTTTAAGGGGATCGAGCTCCTACAATGAGCAGTTCTTC
.	TRBJ1-2	TRBV2	medium-sized	CASSEAQGYGYTF	TGTGCCAGCAGTGAAGCGCAGGGATATGGCTACACCTTC
.	TRBJ2-5	TRBV7-3	.	CASSLGARVYQETQYF	TGTGCCAGCAGCTTAGGGGCCAGAGTCTACCAAGAGACCCAGTACTTC
.	TRBJ2-5	TRBV5-4	.	CASSAAFPTQETQYF	TGTGCCAGCAGCGCGGCGTTCCCGACCCAAGAGACCCAGTACTTC
TRBD2	TRBJ2-3	TRBV18	.	CASSPPLAGEGTQYF	TGTGCCAGCTCACCCCCGCTAGCGGGGGAGGGTACGCAGTATTTT
.	TRBJ1-3	TRBV11-2	few	CASSSGTGNTIYF	TGTGCCAGCAGCTCCGGGACAGGAAACACCATATATTTT
.	TRBJ1-1	TRBV3-1/TRBV3-2	.	CASSFGRAVAFF	TGTGCCAGCAGCTTCGGGAGGGCTGTGGCTTTCTTT
.	TRBJ2-2	TRBV19	.	CASSIDGRLAELFF	TGTGCCAGTAGTATAGATGGCCGATTGGCGGAGCTGTTTTTT
.	TRBJ1-4	TRBV18	.	CASSPSGRANNEKLFF	TGTGCCAGCTCACCATCGGGCAGGGCGAATAATGAAAAACTGTTTTTT
.	TRBJ1-2	TRBV4-1	.	CASSQDRGGAHNYGYTF	TGCGCCAGCAGCCAAGATAGGGGAGGGGCCCACAACTATGGCTACACCTTC
.	TRBJ2-6	TRBV7-3	.	CASSRSDSGANVLTF	TGTGCCAGCAGCCGTAGTGACTCTGGGGCCAACGTCCTGACTTTC
.	TRBJ1-5	TRBV7-8	.	CASSLDRNQPQHF	TGTGCCAGCAGCTTAGATCGGAATCAGCCCCAGCATTTT
TRBD1	TRBJ2-2	TRBV24-1	.	CATSDPRTGSGELFF	TGTGCCACCAGTGATCCCCGGACAGGTTCCGGGGAGCTGTTTTTT
.	TRBJ1-3	TRBV27	.	CASSLSTPGNTIYF	TGTGCCAGCAGTTTAAGTACTCCTGGAAACACCATATATTTT
TRBD1	TRBJ1-4	TRBV5-6	few	CASSLEGQATATNEKLFF	TGTGCCAGCAGCTTGGAGGGACAGGCCACGGCAACTAATGAAAAACTGTTTTTT
.	TRBJ1-4	TRBV4-1	.	CASSLPRGGTNFNEKLFF	TGCGCCAGCAGCCTCCCACGGGGCGGGACGAACTTTAATGAAAAACTGTTTTTT
.	TRBJ2-5	TRBV5-6	once	CASSLVRRIQETQYF	TGTGCCAGCAGCTTGGTTCGGAGGATCCAAGAGACCCAGTACTTC
.	TRBJ1-6	TRBV7-6	.	CASSSAGIDNSPLHF	TGTGCCAGCAGCTCGGCGGGCATCGATAATTCACCCCTCCACTTT
.	TRBJ1-3	TRBV7-9	.	CASSLSSGNTIYF	TGTGCCAGCAGCCTAAGCTCTGGAAACACCATATATTTT
.	TRBJ1-2	TRBV11-2	few	CASNERDGSPNYGYTF	TGTGCCAGCAACGAACGAGATGGTTCCCCTAACTATGGCTACACCTTC
.	TRBJ2-3	TRBV23-1	.	CASSQRLREGIGDTQYF	TGCGCCAGCAGTCAGAGGTTGCGGGAAGGGATTGGGGATACGCAGTATTTT
TRBD2	TRBJ2-1	TRBV28	once	CASSAQTSGGANEQFF	TGTGCCAGCAGTGCCCAGACTAGCGGGGGGGCCAATGAGCAGTTCTTC
TRBD1	TRBJ1-2	TRBV13	.	CASSPGQGANYGYTF	TGTGCCAGCAGCCCAGGACAGGGAGCGAACTATGGCTACACCTTC
TRBD2	TRBJ2-7	TRBV7-8	.	CASSLGFSGVEQYF	TGTGCCAGCAGCTTAGGCTTTAGCGGGGTTGAGCAGTACTTC
.	TRBJ2-5	TRBV6-2/TRBV6-3	.	CASSYTGTTQQETQYF	TGTGCCAGCAGTTACACCGGGACAACCCAGCAAGAGACCCAGTACTTC
TRBD1	TRBJ1-6	TRBV9	.	CASSVSGTGAPLHF	TGTGCCAGCAGCGTTTCAGGGACAGGGGCCCCCCTCCACTTT
TRBD1	TRBJ1-4	TRBV9	.	CASSDGQATNEKLFF	TGTGCCAGCAGCGATGGACAGGCAACTAATGAAAAACTGTTTTTT
.	TRBJ2-7	TRBV12-3/TRBV12-4	.	CASSLGGPYEQYF	TGTGCCAGCAGTTTAGGGGGGCCCTACGAGCAGTACTTC
TRBD1	TRBJ1-5	TRBV7-3	.	CASSLAGTGRTQPQHF	TGTGCCAGCAGCTTAGCCGGGACAGGGAGGACCCAGCCCCAGCATTTT
.	TRBJ1-3	TRBV2	.	CASSPLTRPGNTIYF	TGTGCCAGCAGTCCGCTGACAAGACCTGGAAACACCATATATTTT
.	TRBJ2-7	TRBV11-2	.	CASRENIAYEQYF	TGTGCCAGCAGGGAAAATATAGCGTACGAGCAGTACTTC
TRBD1	TRBJ1-6	TRBV4-3	.	CASSPGGQDSPLHF	TGCGCCAGCAGCCCCGGAGGACAGGATTCACCCCTCCACTTT
TRBD1	TRBJ1-2	TRBV19	.	CASSPGTAKLFGYGYTF	TGTGCCAGTAGTCCAGGGACAGCTAAACTTTTTGGCTATGGCTACACCTTC
TRBD1	TRBJ1-1	TRBV2	.	CASSPRGEMSTEAFF	TGTGCCAGCAGTCCCAGGGGGGAGATGAGCACTGAAGCTTTCTTT
.	TRBJ1-3	TRBV19	.	CASSDFTRSYSGNTIYF	TGTGCCAGTAGTGATTTTACGAGGTCGTACTCTGGAAACACCATATATTTT
TRBD1	TRBJ2-7	TRBV7-8	.	CASSLGTGSISYEQYF	TGTGCCAGCAGCCTCGGGACAGGTTCAATATCCTACGAGCAGTACTTC
TRBD1	TRBJ1-4	TRBV7-9	.	CASSSTRGPNEKLFF	TGTGCCAGCAGTTCGACGAGGGGGCCTAATGAAAAACTGTTTTTT
TRBD1	TRBJ1-2	TRBV28	.	CATTTGNVDYTF	TGTGCCACCACGACAGGGAATGTAGACTACACCTTC
TRBD1	TRBJ1-2	TRBV18	.	CASSPSTGANINSGYTF	TGTGCCAGCTCACCTTCGACAGGGGCCAACATCAATTCTGGCTACACCTTC
.	TRBJ1-2	TRBV10-3	.	CAISTGTNYGYTF	TGTGCCATTAGTACGGGAACTAACTATGGCTACACCTTC
.	TRBJ2-2	TRBV19	.	CASKGRQYNTGELFF	TGTGCCAGTAAGGGGCGACAGTATAACACCGGGGAGCTGTTTTTT
.	TRBJ2-2	TRBV24-1	few	CATSRGGAGELFF	TGTGCCACCAGTCGGGGAGGCGCCGGGGAGCTGTTTTTT
TRBD2	TRBJ2-3	TRBV3-1/TRBV3-2	.	CASSPGRTGLAGLTDTQYF	TGTGCCAGCAGTCCCGGTAGGACAGGACTAGCGGGGTTGACAGATACGCAGTATTTT
.	TRBJ1-4	TRBV11-2	.	CASSPTGTWDEKLFF	TGTGCCAGCAGCCCAACCGGGACATGGGATGAAAAACTGTTTTTT